This T cell receptor (beta chain) originates from a study of shared clonotypes between healthy human individuals. Turning to the study itself: Those who served as donors were a couple of women and three men between the ages of 18 and 49. Study outcomes and limitations: Non-shared clonotypes displayed generation probabilities falling below those of clonotypes present in all four donors.

CD45RO-negative, CCR7-selected cells formed the naive CD8 fraction, which excluded terminally differentiated effector memory CD45RA+ cells. Comment on this clone: The antigen remains undetermined.

CDR3 length: 16 amino acids. Trimming at V came to 4 bases and at J to 5 bases, leaving 11 bases not matched to a gene. Germline values: CDR1 SGHAT, CDR2 FQNNGV. The input for sorted-subset replicate PCRs was 200 to 250 ng DNA, 25,000 to 35,000 T cell genomes. TCRdb's table, derived via immunoSEQ multiplex PCR, lists solely in-frame clones and lacks some. The sample consists of under 2,000,000 clones, over 85% of them appearing once. The receptor was isolated from a man between 18 and 35 years old in good health. The sample comprised naive CD8+ T cells sorted from blood. The genes are TRBV11-2 and TRBJ2-5; 9 bases align to TRBD1. The CDR3 region has the DNA TGTGCCAGCAGCTCCCCCCCGGGACAGGGAGGCGAGACCCAGTACTTC. Encoded protein: CASSSPPGQGGETQYF.